The 30 T cell receptor beta chains given below trace back to one sample, sequenced in a study of blood T cells in healthy people across ages. It was with a sample-barcoded 5' primer and a J-beta primer mix that a second PCR of roughly 6 to 11 cycles was run. TCRdb independently ran MiXCR on the 5' RACE reads; one entry per CDR3 protein. The sample has about 570,000 distinct CDR3 sequences, about 25% seen once. Sample: blood. The receptors were gathered from a woman aged 70-85 years in good health.

This clonotype has just a few counts. This chain connects TRBV18 to TRBJ2-1; possibly TRBD1 for D (6 bases). Germline-derived CDR1 and CDR2 are KGHSH and LQKENI. V was shortened by 4 bases and J by 10 bases, with 14 bases between the two germline ends. CDR3 length: 13 residues. The CDR3 DNA follows: TGTGCCAGCTCACTCACAGGGTCGGGGGAGCAGTTCTTC. Translating it yields CASSLTGSGEQFF.

This chain links TRBV21-1 with TRBJ2-5; TRBD1 is the table's D call, not checked against the DNA. TRBV21-1 counts as a pseudogene. This CDR3 has 15 amino acids. This CDR3 reads CAGSERRTLLETQYF. DNA for the CDR3: TGTGCCGGCAGCGAGCGCCGGACACTTTTGGAGACCCAGTACTTC.

This clonotype was found a few times. CDR3 sequence reads: CASSLGSGWGEETQYF. CDR3 DNA: TGTGCCAGCAGCTTAGGGTCGGGGTGGGGGGAAGAGACCCAGTACTTC. The chain uses TRBV7-2 and TRBJ2-5, with a weak D call TRBD2 (6 bases). V gave up 1 base and J gave up 3 bases, with 15 bases separating them. This CDR3 comprises 16 residues. Germline V gene data show CDR1 as SGHTA and CDR2 as FQGNSA. The variable domain in full, completed from reference TRBV7-2 and TRBJ2-5, reads GAGVSQSPSNKVTEKGKDVELRCDPISGHTALYWYRQSLGQGLEFLIYFQGNSAPDKSGLPSDRFSAERTGGSVSTLTIQRTQQEDSAVYLCASSLGSGWGEETQYFGPGTRLLVL.

The V gene is TRBV20-1, the J gene TRBJ2-5, with D unresolved. The CDR3 covers 11 residues. Germline-derived CDR1 and CDR2 are DFQATT and SNEGSKA (reference sequence). Trimming cost V 6 bases and J 9 bases, with 14 bases left between them. CDR3 sequence (DNA): TGCAGTGCGGTGGGATTATGGGCCCAGTACTTC. Protein product: CSAVGLWAQYF.

J is TRBJ2-5 and V is TRBV10-3; 11 bases are a match to TRBD2. Germline values: CDR1 ENHRY, CDR2 SYGVKD. Trimming removed 3 bases from V and 11 bases from J; junction bases left unmatched: 11. CDR3 size: 15 residues. The CDR3: CAISDGSSGRDEQYF. The DNA of the CDR3 is TGTGCCATCAGTGACGGGAGTAGCGGGAGGGATGAGCAGTACTTC.

The chain employs TRBV20-1 and TRBJ2-5, with D perhaps TRBD2 (6 bases). The J call may be wrong; the DNA end is better matched by TRBJ2-7. The germline V gene encodes CDR1 DFQATT and CDR2 SNEGSKA (reference sequence). This CDR3 spans 14 amino acids. In nucleotides, the CDR3 is TGCAGTGCTAGTGGGACTGCGACCTCCTACGAGCAGTACTTC. It encodes CSASGTATSYEQYF.

This clonotype has only a few counts. The chain employs TRBV2 and TRBJ2-1, with a weak D call TRBD1 (5 bases). This CDR3 region has 13 residues. Deletions cut 7 bases from V and 8 bases from J, with 15 bases between. CDR1 and CDR2 (germline): SNHLY, FYNNEI. As DNA, the CDR3 is TGTGCCAGCAACTTTCAGGGTTCGGATGAGCAGTTCTTC. Protein product: CASNFQGSDEQFF.

This clonotype was found a few times. The chain carries TRBV4-2 and TRBJ2-1; 7 positions match TRBD2. Germline-derived CDR1 and CDR2 are LGHNA and YNFKEQ. The V gene end was trimmed by 4 bases and the J gene end by 8 bases; junction bases not matched to a gene: 11. This CDR3 spans 15 amino acids. The CDR3, as DNA: TGTGCCAGCAGCCTTTTGAGCGGGGATTCCTATGAGCAGTTCTTC. It codes for CASSLLSGDSYEQFF.

V and J are TRBV20-1 and TRBJ2-1; TRBD1 matches 11 bases. V shed 5 bases and J 1 base; nucleotides not matched to a gene: 7. The CDR3 consists of 16 residues. Germline V gives CDR1 DFQATT, CDR2 SNEGSKA (reference sequence). This chain's CDR3 is CSAPGTGGWSYNEQFF. The DNA of the CDR3 is TGCAGTGCTCCCGGGACAGGGGGTTGGTCCTACAATGAGCAGTTCTTC.

The chain combines TRBV3-1 with TRBJ2-1; TRBD1 matches at 7 bases. The V and J ends lost 1 base and 5 bases, in that order; junction bases with no gene match: 11. Germline CDR1 LGHDT, CDR2 YNNKEL (reference sequence). This CDR3 comprises 17 residues. CDR3 protein: CASSQGPGDRKDNEQFF. In DNA, the CDR3 is TGTGCCAGCAGCCAAGGCCCCGGGGACAGAAAAGACAATGAGCAGTTCTTC.

This clonotype appeared a few times. This chain joins TRBV3-1 and TRBJ1-1; D gene unclear. The germline V gene encodes CDR1 LGHDT and CDR2 YNNKEL (reference sequence). The germline V and J ends were trimmed by 0 bases and 4 bases, with 12 bases remaining between them. The length of the CDR3 is 15 residues. The CDR3 loop reads CASSQDVHGGTEAFF. CDR3 sequence (DNA): TGTGCCAGCAGCCAAGATGTTCATGGAGGCACTGAAGCTTTCTTT.

The V call is TRBV5-1, the J call TRBJ2-3; no definite D call. Germline-derived CDR1 and CDR2 are SGHRS and YFSETQ. Trimming shortened V by 3 bases and J by 2 bases, and 13 bases separated the two germline ends. This CDR3 is built from 15 residues. Here the CDR3 DNA reads TGCGCCAGCAGCTCCCTTCTTAAGGCCACAGATACGCAGTATTTT. It translates to CASSSLLKATDTQYF.

This sequence joins TRBV12-3 or TRBV12-4 and TRBJ1-1; perhaps TRBD1 as D (6 bases). With 11 bases removed from V and 5 bases from J, the gap between germline ends came to 24 bases. The CDR3 sequence is 15 residues long. CDR3 sequence reads: CAGNPGRGRLTEAFF. The CDR3 region has the DNA TGTGCCGGCAACCCTGGCAGGGGCCGGCTGACTGAAGCTTTCTTT.

The rearrangement links TRBV6-4 to TRBJ2-1; D possibly matches TRBD1 or TRBD2 (5 bases each). With 5 bases removed from V and 0 bases from J, the gap between germline ends came to 14 bases. Germline-derived CDR1 and CDR2 are MRHNA and SNTAGT. The CDR3 is 16 residues long. The CDR3 region has the DNA TGTGCCAGCAGTCCCCACGGGACGTACTCCTACAATGAGCAGTTCTTC. It codes for CASSPHGTYSYNEQFF.

There are a few counts of this clonotype. In DNA form, the CDR3 reads TGTGCCAGCAGAAAGCCTCAAACAGGTTTCCAAGAGACCCAGTACTTC. This gives the protein CASRKPQTGFQETQYF. The chain couples TRBV7-8 to TRBJ2-5; tentative D call: TRBD1 (5 bases). From germline, CDR1 is SGHVS and CDR2 FQNEAQ. The CDR3 extends over 16 amino acids. Trimming shortened V by 6 bases and J by 1 base, and 18 bases separated the two germline ends. Based on the CDR3 plus reference TRBV7-8 and TRBJ2-5, the full variable domain is GAGVSQSPRYKVAKRGQDVALRCDPISGHVSLFWYQQALGQGPEFLTYFQNEAQLDKSGLPSDRFFAERPEGSVSTLKIQRTQQEDSAVYLCASRKPQTGFQETQYFGPGTRLLVL.

The sample holds a few counts of this clonotype. The genes are TRBV20-1 and TRBJ1-2; D unresolved. Germline V CDR1 and CDR2: DFQATT, SNEGSKA (reference sequence). V lost 4 bases to trimming and J lost 7 bases, with 25 bases between them. This CDR3 is 16 amino acids long. The CDR3 bases are TGCAGTGCTAAAACCTATAGAAACCTAATGGAACGTGGCTACACCTTC. Translating gives CSAKTYRNLMERGYTF.

This clonotype was seen only a few times. This chain joins TRBV12-3 or TRBV12-4 and TRBJ2-5, with unresolved D. The J call may be in error: the DNA end matches TRBJ2-7 better. This CDR3 spans 16 amino acids. DNA of the CDR3: TGTGCCAGCAGTCAATGGGGAAACCCTAGCTCCTACGAGCAGTACTTC. This sequence encodes CASSQWGNPSSYEQYF.

This clonotype was observed at least ten times. The chain joins TRBV11-3 to TRBJ2-2; D gene uncertain. The germline V gene has CDR1 SGHNT and CDR2 YENEEA. The V gene lost 1 base and the J gene lost 6 bases, with 6 bases spanning the gap. The CDR3 consists of 13 residues. The CDR3 is CASSLGVAGELFF. CDR3 in DNA: TGTGCCAGCAGCTTAGGGGTGGCCGGGGAGCTGTTTTTT.

The chain carries TRBV7-3 and TRBJ2-5; 9 nucleotides agree with TRBD1. J lost 4 bases, V lost 4 bases, and 7 bases had no gene match. Germline assignment: CDR1 SGHTA and CDR2 FQGTGA. The CDR3 loop spans 15 amino acids. The CDR3 sequence is CASSSGTGYLETQYF. The CDR3 DNA sequence: TGTGCCAGCAGCTCCGGGACAGGGTATCTAGAGACCCAGTACTTC. Supplemented by reference TRBV7-3 and TRBJ2-5, the full variable domain reads GAGVSQTPSNKVTEKGKYVELRCDPISGHTALYWYRQSLGQGPEFLIYFQGTGAADDSGLPNDRFFAVRPEGSVSTLKIQRTERGDSAVYLCASSSGTGYLETQYFGPGTRLLVL.

This clonotype appeared a few times. This sequence joins TRBV7-9 and TRBJ2-3; the D gene is possibly TRBD2 (6 bases). Germline V CDR1 and CDR2: SEHNR, FQNEAQ (reference sequence). CDR3 size: 16 residues. The V end was cut by 3 bases, the J end by 3 bases, with 16 bases between. CDR3 residues: CASSLEGRVSTDTQYF. The CDR3 DNA reads TGTGCCAGCAGCTTGGAGGGTAGGGTATCAACAGATACGCAGTATTTT.

This clonotype occurred many times. V and J are TRBV20-1 and TRBJ2-5; D is perhaps TRBD2 (5 bases). Germline loops: CDR1 DFQATT, CDR2 SNEGSKA (reference sequence). Deletions cut 0 bases from V and 4 bases from J, with 6 bases between. The CDR3 contains 12 residues. The CDR3 sequence: CSARESGETQYF. The CDR3 coding sequence is TGCAGTGCTAGAGAGAGCGGAGAGACCCAGTACTTC.

This clonotype was found a few times. The chain carries TRBV12-5 and TRBJ1-1; TRBD1 matches 9 bases. J gave up 1 base and V 6 bases, and 9 bases lay outside the gene matches. The CDR3 sequence is 16 residues long. Looked up from germline, CDR1 is LGHNT and CDR2 is FRNRAP. CDR3 region: CASGSDRGEPNTEAFF. DNA for the CDR3: TGTGCTAGTGGCTCCGACAGGGGGGAACCGAACACTGAAGCTTTCTTT.

This clonotype is a singleton in its sample. This chain links TRBV5-1 with TRBJ2-3; possibly TRBD1 or TRBD2 for D (6 bases each). Germline V lookup: CDR1 SGHRS, CDR2 YFSETQ. The CDR3 has 16 residues. V lost 4 bases and J 3 bases, leaving 18 bases between the germline ends. The CDR3, as DNA: TGCGCCAGCAGCCCACAAGGTGGGGGGCTTACAGATACGCAGTATTTT. This gives the protein CASSPQGGGLTDTQYF.

This clonotype was observed a handful of times. J is TRBJ2-5 and V is TRBV2, with a tentative D call TRBD2 (6 bases). The J call could be wrong; TRBJ2-1 is a better fit for the DNA end. The CDR3 contains 16 residues. Germline assignment: CDR1 SNHLY and CDR2 FYNNEI. The CDR3 DNA is TGTGCCAGCAGAGCGGAGGCGGGAACATTCAACAATGAGCAGTTCTTC. This sequence encodes CASRAEAGTFNNEQFF.

V is TRBV7-2 and J is TRBJ1-2; D is uncertain. V shed 2 bases and J shed 7 bases, with 17 bases lying between them. The CDR3 sequence is 15 residues long. CDR1 SGHTA and CDR2 FQGNSA come from the germline V gene. CDR3 nucleotide sequence: TGTGCCAGCAGCTTAAACCCCGGATCGGTTGGTGGCTACACCTTC. Translation gives CASSLNPGSVGGYTF.

This clonotype was picked up a small number of times. The rearrangement uses TRBV29-1 and TRBJ1-1; D is perhaps TRBD1 (5 bases). V was shortened by 7 bases and J by 0 bases, with 12 bases between the two germline ends. The CDR3 sequence is 13 residues long. Germline CDR1 is SQVTM and CDR2 is ANQGSEA. CDR3 sequence (DNA): TGCAGCGCCCTGACAGATTTGAACACTGAAGCTTTCTTT. This encodes CSALTDLNTEAFF.

This clonotype occurred a few times. The rearrangement links TRBV7-2 to TRBJ1-2; TRBD1 matches 9 bases. CDR1 SGHTA and CDR2 FQGNSA come from the germline V gene. This CDR3 comprises 15 residues. After removal of 8 bases from V and 8 bases from J, the junction contained 15 bases not matched to a gene. CDR3: CASRGQGLGTGGYTF. The CDR3 coding sequence is TGTGCCAGCCGGGGACAGGGATTGGGAACAGGCGGCTACACCTTC.

This clonotype showed up just a few times. The J gene is TRBJ2-5, the V gene TRBV5-1; 12 bases are shared with TRBD1. Judging by the DNA end, TRBJ2-1 fits better; the J call may be wrong. This CDR3 comprises 15 residues. The germline gives CDR1 SGHRS, CDR2 YFSETQ. DNA for the CDR3: TGCGCCAGCAGCTGGGGGACAGGGGGCGGGGATGAGCAGTTCTTC. It is translated as CASSWGTGGGDEQFF.

This rearrangement joins TRBV4-3 to TRBJ2-1, with 7 bases aligning to TRBD2. The J call may be faulty, since TRBJ2-7 better matches the DNA end. The CDR3 consists of 13 residues. CDR1 and CDR2 from the germline V gene are LGHNA and YSLEER. CDR3 residues: CASSPLEGGGQYF. CDR3 sequence (DNA): TGCGCCAGCAGCCCCCTGGAGGGCGGGGGGCAGTACTTC.

The chain combines TRBV14 with TRBJ2-1; 11 positions match TRBD2. The germline gives CDR1 SGHDN, CDR2 FVKESK. V lost 3 bases and J lost 1; bases outside the gene matches: 14. The CDR3 totals 20 residues. For the CDR3, the DNA is TGTGCCAGCAGCCAGGACCGTAGCGGGGGGGCCCGGTCGTCCTACAATGAGCAGTTCTTC. Its translation is CASSQDRSGGARSSYNEQFF.